Presented here are 16 T cell receptor beta chains from one specimen sequenced in a study of T cells after yellow fever vaccination. Each CDR3 protein gets one entry after TCRdb re-called the 5' RACE reads with MiXCR. In the table there are a few hundred thousand distinct CDR3 sequences, 3.5% to 4.5% of which are singletons. The sample was PBMCs, taken 5 days after the yellow fever booster vaccination. The receptors come from a man between 18 and 29 years old who received the YFV17D yellow fever vaccine.

This chain joins TRBV27 and TRBJ1-4; TRBD1 agrees at 7 bases. V shed 3 bases, J shed 2 bases, and the junction held 18 bases outside the gene matches. The CDR3 is 20 amino acids. CDR1 and CDR2 from the germline V gene are MNHEY and SMNVEV (reference sequence). The CDR3 region has the DNA TGTGCCAGCAGTTTCCCCGGACAGGTTTGGAGAGAGTCGACTAATGAAAAACTGTTTTTT. Translating gives CASSFPGQVWRESTNEKLFF.

This clonotype was counted many times. The genes are TRBV12-3 or TRBV12-4 and TRBJ2-5, with a possible D match to TRBD2 (6 bases). V lost 2 bases and J 2 bases, leaving 18 bases between the germline ends. The CDR3 loop spans 17 amino acids. The CDR3 bases are TGTGCCAGCAGTTTATCCTTCGGAGCGGGCAAGCAAGAGACCCAGTACTTC. Residues: CASSLSFGAGKQETQYF.

The chain employs TRBV7-2 and TRBJ2-3; 9 nucleotides line up with TRBD2. V was clipped by 7 bases and J by 7 bases; unmatched bases: 12. The CDR3 has 15 amino acids. CDR1 SGHTA and CDR2 FQGNSA come from the germline V gene. The CDR3 DNA reads as TGTGCCAGCATCCTTAATAGCGGGGGTCGAAATACGCAGTATTTT. It codes for CASILNSGGRNTQYF.

This clonotype has a count of ten or more. The V and J genes are TRBV2 and TRBJ2-5; D gene ambiguous. Per the germline V gene, CDR1 is SNHLY and CDR2 is FYNNEI. The CDR3 has 13 residues. Trimming removed 3 bases from V and 1 base from J, with 6 bases in between. CDR3 residues: CASSDVGQETQYF. The CDR3 nucleotides are TGTGCCAGCAGTGACGTGGGCCAAGAGACCCAGTACTTC.

This clonotype was counted ten times or more. J is TRBJ1-1 and V is TRBV7-9; D is unclear. Trimming cost V 5 bases and J 1 base, with 11 bases left between them. Germline lookup yields CDR1 SEHNR and CDR2 FQNEAQ (reference sequence). This CDR3 spans 14 amino acids. CDR3 residues: CASSPPTGNTEAFF. The CDR3 DNA is TGTGCCAGCAGCCCTCCGACGGGGAACACTGAAGCTTTCTTT.

There are many counts of this clonotype. The CDR3 DNA sequence: TGCAGTGCTAGAGATCGGAGAAACTACAATGAGCAGTTCTTC. Amino acid sequence: CSARDRRNYNEQFF. V gene TRBV20-1 combines with J gene TRBJ2-1, with D unresolved. In germline, CDR1 is DFQATT, CDR2 SNEGSKA (reference sequence). Trimming shortened V by 0 bases and J by 3 bases, and 9 bases separated the two germline ends. The CDR3 totals 14 residues.

This clonotype has a count of ten or more. This chain links TRBV6-5 with TRBJ1-5; D unclear. Germline lookup yields CDR1 MNHEY and CDR2 SVGAGI. Trimming stripped 3 bases from V and 0 bases from J, with 3 bases between. The CDR3 totals 13 residues. CDR3 protein: CASSYSSNQPQHF. DNA of the CDR3: TGTGCCAGCAGTTATAGTAGCAATCAGCCCCAGCATTTT.

This clonotype was counted at least ten times. The gene calls are TRBV12-3 or TRBV12-4 and TRBJ2-7; 12 bases map to TRBD1. Losses at the gene ends were 4 bases for V and 5 bases for J; bases not matched to a gene: 9. CDR3 length: 16 residues. In DNA, the CDR3 is TGTGCCAGCAGTTCATTCCGGGACAGGGGGCGCCACGAGCAGTACTTC. Its protein product is CASSSFRDRGRHEQYF.

This clonotype was seen repeatedly, ten times or more. J is TRBJ2-1 and V is TRBV24-1; D perhaps matches TRBD2 (7 bases). CDR3 size: 17 residues. Trimming removed 5 bases at V and 7 bases at J, with 23 bases between. Germline CDR1 KGHDR, CDR2 SFDVKD. The CDR3 loop reads CATSGPTGGPRGNEQFF. CDR3 nucleotide sequence: TGTGCCACCAGTGGTCCCACGGGGGGCCCTCGGGGGAATGAGCAGTTCTTC.

In regard to this clonotype: A read error may account for a junction end that differs from germline. The chain carries TRBV7-8 and TRBJ1-5, with no clear D. In germline, CDR1 is SGHVS, CDR2 FQNEAQ. This CDR3 spans 14 amino acids. The CDR3 DNA sequence: TGTGCCAGCAGCTTAGCAGTGGGTCAACAGCCCCAGTTTTTT. This gives the protein CASSLAVGQQPQFF.

This clonotype was seen more than once but under ten times. The chain links TRBV6-1 to TRBJ2-3; TRBD2 agrees at 8 bases. The CDR3 runs 18 residues. Germline V lookup: CDR1 MNHNS, CDR2 SASEGT. V lost 2 bases and J lost 1; bases outside the gene matches: 11. In nucleotides, the CDR3 is TGTGCCAGCAGTGAATACAGCGGGGGCCCAGCTGGCACAGATACGCAGTATTTT. This sequence encodes CASSEYSGGPAGTDTQYF.

This clonotype showed up many times. This chain links TRBV7-2 with TRBJ1-3; 7 bases line up with TRBD1. The CDR3 length is 15 residues. Losses at the gene ends were 6 bases for V and 4 bases for J; bases not matched to a gene: 9. Germline values: CDR1 SGHTA, CDR2 FQGNSA. Written as DNA, the CDR3 is TGTGCCAGCAGTCTACAGGGGTCTAACGGAAACACCATATATTTT. Protein product: CASSLQGSNGNTIYF. The full variable domain, its missing parts supplied by reference TRBV7-2 and TRBJ1-3, is GAGVSQSPSNKVTEKGKDVELRCDPISGHTALYWYRQSLGQGLEFLIYFQGNSAPDKSGLPSDRFSAERTGGSVSTLTIQRTQQEDSAVYLCASSLQGSNGNTIYFGEGSWLTVV.

V is TRBV4-2 and J is TRBJ2-3, with D hard to call. V lost 4 bases to trimming and J lost 2 bases, with 7 bases between them. CDR1 is LGHNA, CDR2 YNFKEQ, per germline. CDR3 length: 13 residues. CDR3 bases: TGTGCCAGCAGCCCCCCTCTCACAGATACGCAGTATTTT. Translated, it gives CASSPPLTDTQYF.

This clonotype was observed at least ten times. This sequence joins TRBV9 and TRBJ2-2; 7 nucleotides line up with TRBD2. The CDR3 has 12 residues. The trim removed 4 bases at V and 7 bases at J, leaving 1 base unmatched. Germline CDR1 SGDLS, CDR2 YYNGEE. The CDR3 DNA is TGTGCCAGCAGCCCGGGGGGCGGGGAGCTGTTTTTT. The encoded protein is CASSPGGGELFF.

This clonotype was recorded at least ten times. V is TRBV29-1 and J is TRBJ2-1; 9 bases match TRBD2. Germline-derived CDR1 and CDR2 are SQVTM and ANQGSEA. V lost 5 bases to trimming and J lost 6 bases; unmatched junction nucleotides: 8. The CDR3 sequence is 14 residues long. In nucleotides, the CDR3 is TGCAGCGTTCGGCGGGGGGGTTTGAGCAATGAGCAGTTCTTC. Residues: CSVRRGGLSNEQFF.

The rearrangement uses TRBV6-2 or TRBV6-3 and TRBJ1-1; 8 bases agree with TRBD1. Germline CDR1 reads MNHEY; CDR2 reads SVGEGT. Unmatched junction bases numbered 4, after V lost 2 bases and J lost 5 bases. This CDR3 is 14 amino acids long. CDR3 sequence reads: CASSYQGAATEAFF. DNA for the CDR3: TGTGCCAGCAGTTACCAGGGGGCTGCGACTGAAGCTTTCTTT.